This T cell receptor (beta chain) is from a study of blood T cell repertoires in COVID-19 (dated by TCRdb to about 2020). Turning to the overall study: Samples from collaborators originated in the United States, Italy and Spain and spanned both the acute and convalescent phases of COVID-19. Samples were obtained from the ongoing ImmuneRACE study (first 160 participants) and from roughly 1,300 subjects provided by 6 global collaborators. The sample metadata nearly always contained a de-identified subject ID, COVID-19 status, age in years and sex. Subjects who had been exposed to COVID-19, were actively infected with it, or had recovered from it provided the deeply sampled blood TCRbeta repertoires that made up the dataset. Where available, HLA class I and class II types were taken from metadata supplied by the sample provider and were not determined by assay-based typing. The material from the prospective study consisted of cDNA or gDNA derived from T cells, B-cell-depleted T cells, or PBMCs. The repertoires were released in a freely available public database meant as a resource for research on the immune response to SARS-CoV-2.

This clone was seen only once. Its specific antigen is unknown. No per-base quality is available; no much larger clone lies one base away. The immunoSEQ Assay, a bias-controlled multiplex PCR, was used to amplify TCRbeta CDR3 regions from genomic DNA. Regarding the original processing steps: The number of nucleated cells in each sample was estimated by amplification of reference gene primers within the assay. To quantify the absolute abundance of each unique TCRbeta CDR3 rearrangement, sequence reads were collapsed and filtered. For each sample, productive Simpson clonality was calculated as the square root of Simpson's diversity index over productive rearrangements. The immuneACCESS repertoire file appears here via TCRdb, limited to in-frame rearrangements. These files lack a portion of the clones; in checked studies, under half of the deficit traces to unresolved V genes, and the cause of the others is not known. The DNA gave D and trimming, while V, J and clone size come from that table. The sample table shows 100,000 to 150,000 clones, and around 86% are seen once. More than 6.5% of the sample lies in the top ten.

Beyond this particular receptor, the publication reports: The amount of clinical and demographic metadata varied by source and participant and was provided uncurated.

Collaborating institutions collected whole blood in K2EDTA tubes following their own protocols. Collaborator samples were shipped for TCRbeta analysis as frozen whole blood, isolated PBMCs, or DNA extracted from either sample type. The germline V gene (reference sequence) gives CDR1 as LNHDA and CDR2 as SQIVND. V is clipped by 6 bases and J by 3 bases, and the sequence between their germline boundaries is 14 bases long. From cysteine to phenylalanine, the CDR3 is 14 amino acids long. The read is trimmed to its CDR3 DNA, 42 bases read in frame from base 1. What was sequenced was peripheral blood. The TCR comes from a man older than 75 with active or convalescent COVID-19. The V and J segments used are TRBV19 and TRBJ1-1, and TRBD1 may be the D gene, going by 5 matching bases. The nucleotides are TGTGCCAGTAGCCAGACAGTAATATACACTGAAGCTTTCTTT. Its translation is CASSQTVIYTEAFF.